This T cell receptor beta chain was documented in a study of blood T cells in healthy people across ages (dated by TCRdb to the mid-2010s). Looking at the study overall: Template switching captured roughly one uniquely barcoded TCR beta cDNA molecule per two T cells in model experiments. Four age groups were formed from the donors: young (average 16 years), middle-aged (around 41), aged (more than 55) and long-lived (around 82). The study analyzed two additional independent replicas of 1 million unique cDNA reads from the same blood draw for two donors, one aged 18 to 30 and one aged 80 or older. Using deep sequencing normalized with unique cDNA molecular identifiers, the study measured how TCR beta repertoire diversity changes with age. To avoid experimental bias, donors of different ages were distributed randomly across sequencing lanes.

Receptor libraries were prepared by 5' RACE. The sequencer was an Illumina HiSeq 2500. A second roughly 7 to 11 cycle PCR used a sample-barcoded 5' primer and a J-beta primer mix. A template-switch 5' adaptor carrying 12 random nucleotides introduced a unique molecular identifier onto each TCR beta cDNA molecule. Each sample yielded at least 3 million CDR3-containing paired-end reads. First-strand cDNA synthesis was performed from all RNA using the Mint cDNA synthesis kit, with priming by a TRBC-specific oligonucleotide. Following uracil-DNA glycosylase treatment, a first 18-cycle PCR with universal primers M1SS and BC2_uni_R was performed on all cDNA. The original methods were these. For normalization, 1 million high-quality reads, each with a distinct molecular identifier, were randomly selected from each sample. Instead of being binned into consensus sequences, reads with shared molecular identifiers were discarded. MiTCR, set to a Q25 quality threshold and the strictest error-elimination algorithm, was used for CDR3 identification, clonotype clustering and error correction. A nonparametric unseen species model with Euler transformation was used to estimate lower-bound total TCR beta diversity. TCRdb cleaned the public reads at Q25 with fastp, built clones with MiXCR and kept in-frame beta chains. CDR3 protein duplicates are merged, each entry listing the most common genes and DNA. The V and J calls were not made by the authors but by TCRdb's processing. For this sample there are about 640,000 distinct CDR3 sequences; roughly 50% appear just once. The biggest ten clones account for approximately 40% of the sample.

On this clonotype itself: This clone's antigen is unknown. No per-base quality is available; no much larger clone lies one base away.

The donors were some 36 Caucasian individuals from Russia, aged 6 to 90 years, who were systemically healthy. Each donor gave 9.5 to 10 milliliters of peripheral blood, drawn into EDTA-treated Vacutainer tubes. PBMCs were isolated by Ficoll-Paque density-gradient centrifugation, with at least 7 million obtained per sample. Total RNA, at least 6 micrograms per sample, was extracted from PBMCs with Trizol reagent. For every donor, an aliquot of PBMCs went through flow cytometry to measure the percentages of naive CD45RAhigh/CD27high T cells. The junction shows trimming of 1 base on V and 0 bases on J, plus 16 bases between the germline ends. In the germline V gene, CDR1 corresponds to SGHDT and CDR2 to YYEEEE. Including the terminal cysteine and phenylalanine, the CDR3 comprises 17 residues. Here the CDR3 DNA is all that survives: 51 bases in frame from base 1. Results and caveats for the whole study, not just this receptor: There was a strong correlation between observed TCR beta diversity and the percentage of naive T cells measured by flow cytometry. Conclusive comparison of naive and antigen-experienced compartments was prevented by the profiling of bulk unsorted PBMCs. Compared with the aged group, more naive CD4+ T cells, fewer expanded clones and increased TCR diversity were shown by the long-lived group, suggesting age selection. Estimates of total diversity based on one million sequenced T cells were regarded as lower bounds and as underestimates. Because donor CMV infection status was unknown, age-related changes in expanded clonotypes were potentially confounded. As age increased, observed TCR beta diversity per million T cells dropped in a roughly linear way, and a significant reduction was already evident by age around 41.

The sequenced material came from blood. The origin of this receptor is a man between 60 and 75 years old in good health. The receptor chain draws on TRBV5-6 and TRBJ1-2; the D gene identity is not certain. The sequenced DNA: TGTGCCAGCAGCTTGTATGGAACAGTTGGGGCTAACTATGGCTACACCTTC. Translated, this gives CASSLYGTVGANYGYTF.